This T cell receptor (beta chain) stems from a study of T cell responses to AZD1222 COVID-19 vaccine. Study summary: Pooled in the analysis were second doses at about 4 or about 12 weeks.

TCRdb's table, derived via immunoSEQ multiplex PCR, lists solely in-frame clones and lacks some. This repertoire shows some 150,000 clones, 90% to 95% found once; its top ten account for over 0.8%. Study-level findings and limits: Increased Spike-specific TCR breadth and depth were observed after two AZD1222 doses.

A remark on this clone: Its antigen is unidentified.

This receptor was obtained from an adult in good health. Sequences were derived from peripheral blood, sampled on day 0 of AZD1222 vaccination.

CDR3 DNA: TGTGCCAGCAGCTTAGGGGCAGGGAAGACAGATACGCAGTATTTT. This codes for CASSLGAGKTDTQYF. The chain links TRBV7-2 to TRBJ2-3, with D tentatively TRBD1 (5 bases). The CDR3 sequence is 15 residues long. The germline CDR1 and CDR2 sequences are SGHTA and FQGNSA. Deletions cut 1 base from V and 3 bases from J, with 11 bases between.